These T cell receptor beta chains were read from a single sample in a study of PD-1 blockade in classical Hodgkin lymphoma. Some clones are missing from TCRdb's copy, which holds only in-frame ones; the method was immunoSEQ multiplex PCR. This table holds roughly 20,000 clones, around nine tenths found once. What was sequenced was CD8+ T cells from blood. These receptors were taken from a human donor with classical Hodgkin lymphoma. Each CDR3 is given with its conserved first and last residue. The order of the fields is V gene, J gene, clone size, D gene, CDR3 DNA, CDR3 protein. D genes are given only for firm matches. Clone sizes are given selectively: once, few, many, or a class where the clone is expanded.

>TRBV4-1|TRBJ1-5|few|-
TGCGCCAGCAGCCACAACCTAGGTGGCAATCAGCCCCAGCATTTT
CASSHNLGGNQPQHF
>TRBV6-6|TRBJ1-2|-|TRBD1
TGTGCCAGCAGTTATATGACAGGGGCGGGCTATGGCTACACCTTC
CASSYMTGAGYGYTF
>TRBV10-1|TRBJ2-2|-|TRBD1
TGCGCCTCCGGACAGGCCAACACCGGGGAGCTGTTTTTT
CASGQANTGELFF
>TRBV4-1|TRBJ2-7|-|TRBD2
TGCGCCAGCAGCCAAGGCAGCGGGGTTACCTACGAGCAGTACTTC
CASSQGSGVTYEQYF
>TRBV7-3|TRBJ2-3|-|-
TGTGCCAGTCGGTCAGAGGGGGAACTCAAGGCGCAGTATTTT
CASRSEGELKAQYF
>TRBV6-6|TRBJ2-5|-|-
TGTGCCAGCAGTCCACGGCGGACCCAAGAGACCCAGTACTTC
CASSPRRTQETQYF
>TRBV6-5|TRBJ2-7|few|-
TGTGCCAGCAGTTCCGGAGGGACGAGAAGAATGTACTTC
CASSSGGTRRMYF
>TRBV5-1|TRBJ1-1|-|TRBD1
TGCGCCAGCAGCTGGGGGGACAGGGTTACTGAAGCTTTCTTT
CASSWGDRVTEAFF
>TRBV7-2|TRBJ1-2|-|-
TGTGCCAGCAGCTTCTTCGGGGGTCCTCAAGGCTACACCTTC
CASSFFGGPQGYTF
>TRBV7-9|TRBJ1-1|-|-
TGTGCCAGCAGCTCGGACCCGAACACTGAAGCTTTCTTT
CASSSDPNTEAFF